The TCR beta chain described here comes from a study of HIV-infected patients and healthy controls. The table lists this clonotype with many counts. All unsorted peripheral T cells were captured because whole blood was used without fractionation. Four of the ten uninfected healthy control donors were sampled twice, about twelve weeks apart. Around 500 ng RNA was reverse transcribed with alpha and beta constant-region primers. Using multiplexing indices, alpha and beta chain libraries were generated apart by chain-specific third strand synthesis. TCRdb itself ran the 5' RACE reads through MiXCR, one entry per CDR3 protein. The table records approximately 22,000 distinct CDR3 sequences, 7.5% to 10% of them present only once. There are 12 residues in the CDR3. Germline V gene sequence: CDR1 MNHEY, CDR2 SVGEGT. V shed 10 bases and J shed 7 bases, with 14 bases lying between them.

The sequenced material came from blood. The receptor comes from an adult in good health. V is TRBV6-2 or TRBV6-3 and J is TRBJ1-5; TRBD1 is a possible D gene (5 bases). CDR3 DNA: TGTGCCACCACCCGGGGGTACCAGCCCCAGCATTTT. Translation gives CATTRGYQPQHF.